This T cell receptor (beta chain) emerged from a study of blood T cell repertoires in COVID-19. Study context: PBMCs, B-cell-depleted T cells, or T cells were the source of the cDNA or gDNA that made up the material.

Turning to this clone: At the DNA level, this CDR3 is encoded by other sequences in the same sample as well.

Measured with immunoSEQ multiplex PCR; TCRdb has only the in-frame clones, and not every one. This table holds about 220,000 clones, roughly 80% found once. The CDR3 runs to 17 residues. V dropped 3 bases and J dropped 1; count of bases not matched to a gene: 4. CDR1 and CDR2 (germline): MNHNS, SASEGT. The V and J genes are TRBV6-1 and TRBJ2-3; 13 nucleotides line up with TRBD2. This receptor was obtained from a woman in her 70s with acute or convalescent COVID-19. The sample comprised peripheral blood. CDR3 in DNA: TGTGCCAGCAGTGAGAGCGGACTAGCGGGGGGCACAGATACGCAGTATTTT. Its protein product is CASSESGLAGGTDTQYF.